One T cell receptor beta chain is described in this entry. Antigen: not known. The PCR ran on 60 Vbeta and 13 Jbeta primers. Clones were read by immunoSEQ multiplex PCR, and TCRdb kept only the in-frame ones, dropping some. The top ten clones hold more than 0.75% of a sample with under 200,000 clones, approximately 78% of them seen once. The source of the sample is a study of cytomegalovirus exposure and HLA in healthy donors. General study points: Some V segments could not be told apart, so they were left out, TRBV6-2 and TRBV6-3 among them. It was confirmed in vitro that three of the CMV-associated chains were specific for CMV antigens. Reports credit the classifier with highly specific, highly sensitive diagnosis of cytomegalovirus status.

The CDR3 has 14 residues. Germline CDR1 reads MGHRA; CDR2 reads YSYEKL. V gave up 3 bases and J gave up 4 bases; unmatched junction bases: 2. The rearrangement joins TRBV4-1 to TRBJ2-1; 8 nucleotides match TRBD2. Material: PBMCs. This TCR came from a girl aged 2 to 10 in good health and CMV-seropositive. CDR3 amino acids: CASSHREGYNEQFF. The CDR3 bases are TGCGCCAGCAGCCACCGGGAGGGGTACAATGAGCAGTTCTTC.